These T cell receptor beta chains were read from a single sample in a study of graft-versus-host responses after intestinal transplantation. TCRdb's copy holds only in-frame clones and misses some; the assay was immunoSEQ multiplex PCR. The table shows 3,500 to 4,500 clones, with roughly 70% occurring only once. The source was ileum tissue, collected 105 days after intestinal transplantation. The source of these receptors is a human patient who received an intestinal transplant, so some T cells may come from the graft donor. Both conserved end residues are part of each CDR3. The order of the fields is clone size, D gene, J gene, V gene, CDR3 protein, CDR3 DNA. D genes are given only for firm matches. Part of the rows lack a size; the others show once, few, many or a class for expanded clones.

NA TRBD1 TRBJ2-3 TRBV6-4 CASSDSDRGESDTQYF TGTGCCAGCAGTGACTCCGACAGGGGGGAATCAGATACGCAGTATTTT
NA TRBD2 TRBJ2-1 TRBV4-2 CASSQEPSGRVGNEQFF TGTGCCAGCAGCCAAGAACCTAGCGGGAGAGTGGGGAATGAGCAGTTCTTC
few NA TRBJ2-7 TRBV6-1 CASSEAFRHEQYF TGTGCCAGCAGTGAAGCGTTCCGACACGAGCAGTACTTC
NA TRBD1 TRBJ1-2 TRBV6-5 CASSRTGGNYGYTF TGTGCCAGCAGCCGGACAGGGGGCAACTATGGCTACACCTTC
NA NA TRBJ1-1 TRBV9 CTSSVGTMSTEAFF TGTACCAGCAGCGTAGGGACAATGAGCACTGAAGCTTTCTTT
NA NA TRBJ1-3 TRBV4-2 CASSQEVETGNTIYF TGTGCCAGCAGCCAAGAGGTAGAGACTGGAAACACCATATATTTT
NA NA TRBJ1-4 TRBV13 CASSFGGGGLFF TGTGCCAGCAGCTTCGGGGGGGGTGGACTGTTTTTT
NA NA TRBJ2-3 TRBV7-6 CASSQSGGSSTDTQYF TGTGCCAGCAGCCAAAGTGGGGGGAGCTCGACAGATACGCAGTATTTT
NA TRBD2 TRBJ2-5 TRBV2 CASSERLAGSKETQYF TGTGCCAGCAGTGAAAGATTAGCGGGGTCAAAAGAGACCCAGTACTTC
few NA TRBJ2-7 TRBV7-3 CASSPTGGSGSYEQYF TGTGCCAGCAGCCCCACAGGAGGGAGTGGGTCCTACGAGCAGTACTTC
NA NA TRBJ2-3 TRBV4-3 CASSQERSTRRSTDTQYF TGCGCCAGCAGCCAAGAAAGGTCGACAAGGAGGAGCACAGATACGCAGTATTTT
NA NA TRBJ2-2 TRBV5-5 CASSGGQNTGELFF TGTGCCAGCAGTGGGGGACAGAACACCGGGGAGCTGTTTTTT
few TRBD1 TRBJ2-2 TRBV7-9 CASSPYRGDTGELFF TGTGCCAGCAGCCCTTACAGGGGCGACACCGGGGAGCTGTTTTTT
NA NA TRBJ1-4 TRBV5-1 CASSLDGADEKLFF TGCGCCAGCAGCTTGGATGGGGCTGATGAAAAACTGTTTTTT
NA NA TRBJ2-1 TRBV30 CAWTGVDEQFF TGTGCCTGGACAGGGGTCGATGAGCAGTTCTTC
NA NA TRBJ2-7 TRBV5-1 CASRLDRTYEQYF TGCGCCAGCAGATTGGACAGAACCTACGAGCAGTACTTC
NA NA TRBJ1-4 TRBV4-2 CASSLNPRTAQNEKLFF TGTGCCAGCAGCCTAAACCCCAGGACAGCTCAGAATGAAAAACTGTTTTTT
NA TRBD2 TRBJ2-1 TRBV29-1 CSVGLLAERGQFF TGCAGCGTTGGACTACTAGCGGAACGGGGGCAGTTCTTC